The rows below give T cell receptor beta chains drawn from one sample of a study of shared clonotypes between healthy human individuals. Generated by immunoSEQ multiplex PCR, the TCRdb table keeps only in-frame clones and is missing some. The table has nearly 2 million clones, around 96% seen once. Sample: naive CD8+ T cells sorted from blood. Receptors originate from a man between 18 and 29 years old in good health. Each CDR3 is given with its conserved first and last residue. Fields, in order: CDR3 length, clone size, J gene, D gene, V gene, CDR3 DNA, CDR3 protein. The D gene is left open where the match is weak. Size is stated for part of the rows, as once, few or many counts, or as a class when the clone is expanded.

CDR3 length: 15; clone size: NA; J gene: TRBJ2-1; D gene: NA; V gene: TRBV10-3; CDR3 DNA: TGTGCCATCAGTTTGATATATTCAACCTACAATGAGCAGTTCTTC; CDR3 protein: CAISLIYSTYNEQFF
CDR3 length: 13; clone size: NA; J gene: TRBJ2-7; D gene: NA; V gene: TRBV9; CDR3 DNA: TGTGCCAGCAGCGTAGGGGGGTTACACGAGCAGTACTTC; CDR3 protein: CASSVGGLHEQYF
CDR3 length: 15; clone size: NA; J gene: TRBJ2-1; D gene: TRBD2; V gene: TRBV27; CDR3 DNA: TGTGCCAGCAGTTTCGGGGCGGGAGGGCCCAATGAGCAGTTCTTC; CDR3 protein: CASSFGAGGPNEQFF
CDR3 length: 15; clone size: once; J gene: TRBJ2-7; D gene: NA; V gene: TRBV27; CDR3 DNA: TGTGCCAGCCGAATCGCCGGGGTTGGGGCCTACGAGCAGTACTTC; CDR3 protein: CASRIAGVGAYEQYF
CDR3 length: 13; clone size: NA; J gene: TRBJ1-2; D gene: NA; V gene: TRBV9; CDR3 DNA: TGTGCCAGCAGCGTATCAGACAACTATGGCTACACCTTC; CDR3 protein: CASSVSDNYGYTF
CDR3 length: 15; clone size: NA; J gene: TRBJ1-2; D gene: NA; V gene: TRBV4-1; CDR3 DNA: TGCGCCAGCAGCTTCCGGGACGGGACTAACTATGGCTACACCTTC; CDR3 protein: CASSFRDGTNYGYTF
CDR3 length: 13; clone size: NA; J gene: TRBJ1-1; D gene: TRBD1; V gene: TRBV12-5; CDR3 DNA: TGTGCTAGTGGTTTGACAGGGGGCACTGAAGCTTTCTTT; CDR3 protein: CASGLTGGTEAFF
CDR3 length: 14; clone size: NA; J gene: TRBJ1-2; D gene: NA; V gene: TRBV14; CDR3 DNA: TGTGCCAGCAGCCAAGATCGGGGGGGTAGTGGCTACACCTTC; CDR3 protein: CASSQDRGGSGYTF
CDR3 length: 14; clone size: once; J gene: TRBJ2-1; D gene: TRBD2; V gene: TRBV9; CDR3 DNA: TGTGCCAGCAGCGTTGGCGGGGGGAGGAATGAGCAGTTCTTC; CDR3 protein: CASSVGGGRNEQFF
CDR3 length: 14; clone size: NA; J gene: TRBJ1-2; D gene: TRBD1; V gene: TRBV6-5; CDR3 DNA: TGTGCCAGCAGTTACTCCTCACAGGGGGCGGGCTACACCTTC; CDR3 protein: CASSYSSQGAGYTF
CDR3 length: 16; clone size: NA; J gene: TRBJ2-5; D gene: NA; V gene: TRBV27; CDR3 DNA: TGTGCCAGCAGTTCCCAACCTATCAGGGGGGCAGAGACCCAGTACTTC; CDR3 protein: CASSSQPIRGAETQYF
CDR3 length: 15; clone size: NA; J gene: TRBJ2-5; D gene: TRBD1; V gene: TRBV6-1; CDR3 DNA: TGTGCCAGCAGTGACCCACAGGGGGTTAAGGAGACCCAGTACTTC; CDR3 protein: CASSDPQGVKETQYF
CDR3 length: 14; clone size: once; J gene: TRBJ2-5; D gene: NA; V gene: TRBV10-3; CDR3 DNA: TGTGCCATCAGTGATTGGGCTAGCCAAGAGACCCAGTACTTC; CDR3 protein: CAISDWASQETQYF
CDR3 length: 14; clone size: NA; J gene: TRBJ2-7; D gene: TRBD2; V gene: TRBV30; CDR3 DNA: TGTGCCTGGAGTGTGGCTAGCGGGGGGTTCGAGCAGTACTTC; CDR3 protein: CAWSVASGGFEQYF
CDR3 length: 13; clone size: NA; J gene: TRBJ1-1; D gene: NA; V gene: TRBV4-3; CDR3 DNA: TGCGCCAGCAGCCAAGCAGCAGGTTCTGAAGCTTTCTTT; CDR3 protein: CASSQAAGSEAFF
CDR3 length: 15; clone size: once; J gene: TRBJ2-7; D gene: TRBD2; V gene: TRBV7-2; CDR3 DNA: TGTGCCAGCAGCCCGGCCCGGACTAGCAGGTACGAGCAGTACTTC; CDR3 protein: CASSPARTSRYEQYF
CDR3 length: 14; clone size: NA; J gene: TRBJ2-2; D gene: NA; V gene: TRBV12-2; CDR3 DNA: TGTGCAAGTCGCTTGACAGGGGGCCCCGGGGAGCTGTTTTTT; CDR3 protein: CASRLTGGPGELFF
CDR3 length: 14; clone size: NA; J gene: TRBJ2-3; D gene: TRBD1; V gene: TRBV27; CDR3 DNA: TGTGCCAGCCAACCGGGACAGGGTATTTTAGCGCAGTATTTT; CDR3 protein: CASQPGQGILAQYF
CDR3 length: 15; clone size: NA; J gene: TRBJ2-1; D gene: TRBD1; V gene: TRBV2; CDR3 DNA: TGTGCCAGCAGTGATGTGACAGGGGTTAAGAATGAGCAGTTCTTC; CDR3 protein: CASSDVTGVKNEQFF
CDR3 length: 12; clone size: NA; J gene: TRBJ2-1; D gene: NA; V gene: TRBV7-2; CDR3 DNA: TGTGCCAGCAGCTTACAGGGCTATGAGCAGTTCTTC; CDR3 protein: CASSLQGYEQFF
CDR3 length: 17; clone size: NA; J gene: TRBJ1-3; D gene: NA; V gene: TRBV27; CDR3 DNA: TGTGCCAGCAGTTTATCGGGGGGGAGGAGCTCTGGAAACACCATATATTTT; CDR3 protein: CASSLSGGRSSGNTIYF
CDR3 length: 15; clone size: few; J gene: TRBJ1-2; D gene: TRBD1; V gene: TRBV10-2; CDR3 DNA: TGCGCCAGCAGTGAGCCCGGGACAGGGAACTATGGCTACACCTTC; CDR3 protein: CASSEPGTGNYGYTF
CDR3 length: 16; clone size: NA; J gene: TRBJ2-7; D gene: NA; V gene: TRBV7-8; CDR3 DNA: TGTGCCAGCAGCTTATCAAGGACAAGAGCCTCCTACGAGCAGTACTTC; CDR3 protein: CASSLSRTRASYEQYF
CDR3 length: 15; clone size: NA; J gene: TRBJ2-7; D gene: NA; V gene: TRBV4-1; CDR3 DNA: TGCGCCAGCAGCCAGGCCGGGCAGGGGAACTACGAGCAGTACTTC; CDR3 protein: CASSQAGQGNYEQYF
CDR3 length: 11; clone size: few; J gene: TRBJ1-1; D gene: NA; V gene: TRBV28; CDR3 DNA: TGTGCCAGCAGTTTTGCCGGGGGCGCTTTCTTT; CDR3 protein: CASSFAGGAFF
CDR3 length: 15; clone size: NA; J gene: TRBJ2-4; D gene: NA; V gene: TRBV27; CDR3 DNA: TGTGCCAGCAGTTTTGGATCCGTAACCAAAAACATTCAGTACTTC; CDR3 protein: CASSFGSVTKNIQYF
CDR3 length: 15; clone size: NA; J gene: TRBJ2-7; D gene: NA; V gene: TRBV13; CDR3 DNA: TGTGCCAGCAGCCCCGAGGGGGGCGCGTCCTACGAGCAGTACTTC; CDR3 protein: CASSPEGGASYEQYF
CDR3 length: 11; clone size: NA; J gene: TRBJ2-3; D gene: NA; V gene: TRBV4-3; CDR3 DNA: TGCGCCAGCAGCCTAGGAGATACGCAGTATTTT; CDR3 protein: CASSLGDTQYF
CDR3 length: 15; clone size: NA; J gene: TRBJ2-1; D gene: NA; V gene: TRBV19; CDR3 DNA: TGTGCCAGTGCCTGGGACACCTCCGGATACAATGAGCAGTTCTTC; CDR3 protein: CASAWDTSGYNEQFF
CDR3 length: 15; clone size: NA; J gene: TRBJ2-7; D gene: NA; V gene: TRBV4-1; CDR3 DNA: TGCGCCAGCAGCCAACCGGGACTGGGACCTGACGAGCAGTACTTC; CDR3 protein: CASSQPGLGPDEQYF
CDR3 length: 15; clone size: NA; J gene: TRBJ2-7; D gene: TRBD1; V gene: TRBV6-1; CDR3 DNA: TGTGCCAGCAGTGATCCCGGGACAGTGAACTACGAGCAGTACTTC; CDR3 protein: CASSDPGTVNYEQYF
CDR3 length: 14; clone size: once; J gene: TRBJ1-1; D gene: NA; V gene: TRBV30; CDR3 DNA: TGTGCCTGGAGTGTACGGTGGGGGAATCCTGAAGCTTTCTTT; CDR3 protein: CAWSVRWGNPEAFF
CDR3 length: 15; clone size: NA; J gene: TRBJ2-7; D gene: TRBD2; V gene: TRBV4-3; CDR3 DNA: TGCGCCAGCAGCCAAGAACGGGGGGAAGGCTACGAGCAGTACTTC; CDR3 protein: CASSQERGEGYEQYF
CDR3 length: 12; clone size: NA; J gene: TRBJ1-2; D gene: NA; V gene: TRBV2; CDR3 DNA: TGTGCCAGCAGTGGAGTGGAAGGGGATTACACCTTC; CDR3 protein: CASSGVEGDYTF
CDR3 length: 16; clone size: NA; J gene: TRBJ2-3; D gene: TRBD1; V gene: TRBV9; CDR3 DNA: TGTGCCAGCAGCATAGGACAGGGGGAGGGCACAGATACGCAGTATTTT; CDR3 protein: CASSIGQGEGTDTQYF
CDR3 length: 17; clone size: NA; J gene: TRBJ2-1; D gene: TRBD2; V gene: TRBV11-2; CDR3 DNA: TGTGCCAGCAGCTTAAGACCCGGGACTAGTCTTTTTGATGAGCAGTTCTTC; CDR3 protein: CASSLRPGTSLFDEQFF
CDR3 length: 17; clone size: NA; J gene: TRBJ2-1; D gene: NA; V gene: TRBV9; CDR3 DNA: TGTGCCAGCAGCGTCCCCCTGGACGGGGGCCAGAACAATGAGCAGTTCTTC; CDR3 protein: CASSVPLDGGQNNEQFF
CDR3 length: 15; clone size: NA; J gene: TRBJ2-3; D gene: NA; V gene: TRBV7-2; CDR3 DNA: TGTGCCAGCAGCTCCTTAGCGGTTACCACAGATACGCAGTATTTT; CDR3 protein: CASSSLAVTTDTQYF
CDR3 length: 17; clone size: NA; J gene: TRBJ2-3; D gene: NA; V gene: TRBV7-3; CDR3 DNA: TGTGCCAGCAGCTTATGGGGGAGCGGATCTAGCACAGATACGCAGTATTTT; CDR3 protein: CASSLWGSGSSTDTQYF
CDR3 length: 17; clone size: NA; J gene: TRBJ2-7; D gene: NA; V gene: TRBV2; CDR3 DNA: TGTGCCAGCAGTGAAGAGCTTACGGGAATAAGCTCCTACGAGCAGTACTTC; CDR3 protein: CASSEELTGISSYEQYF
CDR3 length: 14; clone size: NA; J gene: TRBJ2-7; D gene: TRBD1; V gene: TRBV5-1; CDR3 DNA: TGCGCCAGCAGCTTGCAGACAGGGGCCTACGAGCAGTACTTC; CDR3 protein: CASSLQTGAYEQYF
CDR3 length: 14; clone size: NA; J gene: TRBJ1-6; D gene: NA; V gene: TRBV19; CDR3 DNA: TGTGCCAGTAGTATAAGGGACCATAATTCACCCCTCCACTTT; CDR3 protein: CASSIRDHNSPLHF
CDR3 length: 15; clone size: NA; J gene: TRBJ1-1; D gene: NA; V gene: TRBV11-2; CDR3 DNA: TGTGCCAGCAGCTTAGGCCCCGGGGACTGGGGGGGAGCTTTCTTT; CDR3 protein: CASSLGPGDWGGAFF
CDR3 length: 16; clone size: NA; J gene: TRBJ2-7; D gene: NA; V gene: TRBV4-1; CDR3 DNA: TGCGCCAGCAGCCAAGAGGACAGAGCTATTAGGTACGAGCAGTACTTC; CDR3 protein: CASSQEDRAIRYEQYF
CDR3 length: 12; clone size: NA; J gene: TRBJ2-7; D gene: NA; V gene: TRBV7-9; CDR3 DNA: TGTGCCAGCAGCTTAGATAACTACGAGCAGTACTTC; CDR3 protein: CASSLDNYEQYF
CDR3 length: 12; clone size: NA; J gene: TRBJ2-7; D gene: NA; V gene: TRBV6-5; CDR3 DNA: TGTGCCAGCAGTTACTCCGCCTACGAGCAGTACTTC; CDR3 protein: CASSYSAYEQYF
CDR3 length: 15; clone size: once; J gene: TRBJ2-7; D gene: NA; V gene: TRBV4-1; CDR3 DNA: TGCGCCAGCAGCCAAGGGTCTTGGGGGGTACTCGAGCAGTACTTC; CDR3 protein: CASSQGSWGVLEQYF
CDR3 length: 12; clone size: NA; J gene: TRBJ2-7; D gene: TRBD1; V gene: TRBV27; CDR3 DNA: TGTGCCAGCAGGCCGGGACAGGGGGAAACGTACTTC; CDR3 protein: CASRPGQGETYF
CDR3 length: 15; clone size: NA; J gene: TRBJ1-1; D gene: NA; V gene: TRBV9; CDR3 DNA: TGTGCCAGCAGCTTAATGGACAATTTGAACACTGAAGCTTTCTTT; CDR3 protein: CASSLMDNLNTEAFF
CDR3 length: 14; clone size: NA; J gene: TRBJ1-1; D gene: NA; V gene: TRBV7-9; CDR3 DNA: TGTGCCAGCACCGGGGGGACAAGTTACACTGAAGCTTTCTTT; CDR3 protein: CASTGGTSYTEAFF
CDR3 length: 12; clone size: once; J gene: TRBJ1-6; D gene: NA; V gene: TRBV30; CDR3 DNA: TGTGCCTGGAGCGAAGACCGGGGCCCCCTCCACTTT; CDR3 protein: CAWSEDRGPLHF
CDR3 length: 16; clone size: NA; J gene: TRBJ2-2; D gene: TRBD2; V gene: TRBV5-6; CDR3 DNA: TGTGCCAGCAGCTTGGAGGTAGCGGGACGCACCGGGGAGCTGTTTTTT; CDR3 protein: CASSLEVAGRTGELFF
CDR3 length: 13; clone size: NA; J gene: TRBJ1-1; D gene: NA; V gene: TRBV4-1; CDR3 DNA: TGCGCCAGCAGCCAAGATCCATATCCTGAAGCTTTCTTT; CDR3 protein: CASSQDPYPEAFF
CDR3 length: 16; clone size: NA; J gene: TRBJ2-3; D gene: TRBD2; V gene: TRBV2; CDR3 DNA: TGTGCCAGCAGTGAAGTACCTAGCGGGGACACAGATACGCAGTATTTT; CDR3 protein: CASSEVPSGDTDTQYF
CDR3 length: 15; clone size: NA; J gene: TRBJ1-2; D gene: NA; V gene: TRBV6-5; CDR3 DNA: TGTGCCAGCAGTTACTCGAACACTGACGACTATGGCTACACCTTC; CDR3 protein: CASSYSNTDDYGYTF
CDR3 length: 17; clone size: NA; J gene: TRBJ1-5; D gene: TRBD1; V gene: TRBV11-3; CDR3 DNA: TGTGCCAGCAGCTCCGGGACAGGGGCACGGATCGATCAGCCCCAGCATTTT; CDR3 protein: CASSSGTGARIDQPQHF
CDR3 length: 15; clone size: NA; J gene: TRBJ1-1; D gene: NA; V gene: TRBV7-6; CDR3 DNA: TGTGCCAGCAGCCTCCACGGGACGTTGAACACTGAAGCTTTCTTT; CDR3 protein: CASSLHGTLNTEAFF